The clone carrying this T cell receptor (beta chain) has a count of ten or more. These data come from a study of response to subunit inactivated influenza vaccine. TCRdb analysed the RT-PCR reads with MiXCR anew, one entry per CDR3 protein. The sample includes about 500,000 distinct CDR3 sequences, 10% to 15% of them seen just once. The germline CDR1 and CDR2 sequences are MNHNY and SVGAGI (reference sequence). Trimming pared 10 bases from V and 8 bases from J, leaving 20 bases between. This CDR3 region has 13 residues. J is TRBJ1-1 and V is TRBV6-6; possibly TRBD1 for D (6 bases). The sequence was collected from a man aged 50-60 years who received an inactivated influenza vaccine. Sample: PBMCs from blood, taken more than 35 days after vaccination. The DNA for the CDR3 is TGTGCCACCTCCTTACGGGGGGGGGCGGAAGCTTTCTTT. Its translation: CATSLRGGAEAFF.